Below are 9 T cell receptor beta chains sequenced from a single sample in a study of beta chain features in type 1 diabetes. Every isolated RNA sample was fully reverse transcribed, so sequencing captured expressed TCRB transcripts. Measured with immunoSEQ multiplex PCR; TCRdb has only the in-frame clones, and not every one. The table includes 120,000 to 150,000 clones, 40% to 55% detected once. Sequencing was carried out using Tregs from blood. The receptors here all came from a man aged 18-30 years in good health.

The rearrangement uses TRBV18 and TRBJ1-1; possibly TRBD1 for D (5 bases). CDR3 length: 16 amino acids. CDR1 is KGHSH, CDR2 LQKENI, per germline. V dropped 3 bases and J dropped 8 bases, with 22 bases sitting between them. The DNA for the CDR3 is TGTGCCAGCTCACCCTTTATGGGGCTAACAGTTAGCGAAGCTTTCTTT. Translation gives CASSPFMGLTVSEAFF.

CDR3 sequence (DNA): TGTGCCAGCTCACCAATTCTGGAGGGCTACACCTTC. Protein sequence: CASSPILEGYTF. The V and J genes are TRBV18 and TRBJ1-2; D is undetermined. In germline, CDR1 is KGHSH, CDR2 LQKENI. Trimming took off 2 bases at V and 8 bases at J, with 9 bases between the two ends. The CDR3 sequence is 12 residues long.

The J gene is TRBJ2-3, the V gene TRBV4-3, with D perhaps matching TRBD2 (5 bases). The CDR3 extends over 17 amino acids. The V and J ends lost 0 bases and 1 base respectively, with 14 bases between them. Germline CDR1 LGHNA, CDR2 YSLEER. CDR3 DNA sequence: TGCGCCAGCAGCCAAGAGTTTGAGGGAGCTGGCACAGATACGCAGTATTTT. Its translation is CASSQEFEGAGTDTQYF.

CDR3 coding DNA: TGTGCCAGCAGCTTAGGACTAGCGGGGGGGGAGACCCAGTACTTC. Its protein product is CASSLGLAGGETQYF. The chain recombines TRBV7-2 with TRBJ2-5; 14 nucleotides align to TRBD2. Germline values: CDR1 SGHTA, CDR2 FQGNSA. V trimming: 1 base; J trimming: 5 bases; junction bases outside the gene matches: 0. The CDR3 length is 15 residues.

CDR3 amino acids: CASSARQVREKLFF. The CDR3 coding sequence is TGTGCCAGCAGTGCCCGACAGGTGCGGGAAAAACTGTTTTTT. The gene calls are TRBV27 and TRBJ1-4; a possible D gene is TRBD1 (6 bases). Germline V CDR1 and CDR2: MNHEY, SMNVEV (reference sequence). Trimming took off 5 bases at V and 8 bases at J, with 15 bases between the two ends. The CDR3 runs 14 residues.

V gene TRBV9 combines with J gene TRBJ1-1; the match to TRBD1 covers 9 bases. V lost 3 bases to trimming and J lost 4 bases; unmatched junction nucleotides: 16. The CDR3 is made up of 18 amino acids. Germline assignment: CDR1 SGDLS and CDR2 YYNGEE. For the CDR3, the DNA is TGTGCCAGCAGCGCGCTGCCGGGACAGGGTGTAGTGGGCACTGAAGCTTTCTTT. This translates into CASSALPGQGVVGTEAFF.

This chain uses TRBV5-1 with TRBJ2-1, with a tentative D call TRBD1 (6 bases). CDR1 and CDR2 (germline): SGHRS, YFSETQ. The CDR3 is 13 amino acids. Trimming removed 4 bases from V and 4 bases from J, with 9 bases in between. CDR3 sequence: CASSADSYNEQFF. CDR3 in DNA: TGCGCCAGCAGCGCGGACAGTTACAATGAGCAGTTCTTC.

The chain has TRBV5-1 and TRBJ1-1, with D tentatively TRBD1 (6 bases). Germline V gene sequence: CDR1 SGHRS, CDR2 YFSETQ. This CDR3 contains 12 residues. V was trimmed by 4 bases and J by 9 bases, leaving 13 bases between them. The CDR3 DNA follows: TGCGCCAGCAGCCTCGGGGGGCGCCAAGCTTTCTTT. Protein sequence: CASSLGGRQAFF.

This clone was found a few times. This chain joins TRBV7-9 and TRBJ1-1; possibly TRBD1 for D (5 bases). This CDR3 region has 14 residues. Germline V gene lookup returns CDR1 SEHNR and CDR2 FQNEAQ (reference sequence). V was pared by 3 bases and J by 2 bases, with 10 bases between. CDR3 coding DNA: TGTGCCAGCAGCTTCGCCGGACAAAACACTGAAGCTTTCTTT. Translated: CASSFAGQNTEAFF.